The sequence of this TCR beta chain was determined in a study of T cell repertoires in cytomegalovirus infection. Study-level information: The public TCR beta signatures pointed to both CMV infection and matching HLA type.

For this clonotype: Its antigen remains unidentified.

The CDR3 totals 16 residues. Germline CDR1 and CDR2: DFQATT and SNEGSKA (reference sequence). V dropped 0 bases and J dropped 0 bases, with 12 bases sitting between them. TCRdb reanalysed the reads using MiXCR and keeps one entry per CDR3 protein. The top ten clones hold about 14% of a sample with about 920,000 distinct CDR3 sequences, approximately 31% of them seen once. Study-level points and caveats: The ex vivo response was dominated by HLA-C-restricted CMV-specific TCR beta clonotypes.

Sample: cultured CD8+ T cells from PBMCs, taken from culture after CMV antigen stimulation. The chain is built from TRBV20-1 and TRBJ1-5; D may be TRBD1 (6 bases). The receptor was derived from a human donor in good health (CMV status not recorded). Some clones in this sample may be carry-over from other donors' samples. Here the CDR3 DNA reads TGCAGTGCTAGAGATCGGGGGCTTAGTAGCAATCAGCCCCAGCATTTT. This encodes CSARDRGLSSNQPQHF.